The text below deals with one T cell receptor (beta chain). The sample belongs to a study of cytomegalovirus exposure and HLA in healthy donors. Study-wide background: Assignment to the Caucasian-associated ancestry cluster applied to around 80% of the approximately 400 genotyped donors.

The length of the CDR3 is 14 residues. Germline values: CDR1 MGHDK, CDR2 SYGVNS. V lost 3 bases, J lost 2 bases, and 9 bases lay in between. 13 Jbeta primers and 60 Vbeta primers were used for the PCR. Method: immunoSEQ multiplex PCR; TCRdb's copy keeps in-frame clones and lacks some. The data hold 100,000 to 150,000 clones, with 87% observed a single time. This clonotype was obtained from a woman aged 30 to 39 in good health and CMV-seronegative. J is TRBJ2-3 and V is TRBV25-1; TRBD2 might be the D (6 bases). Sequenced sample: PBMCs. The CDR3 DNA reads TGTGCCAGCAGTGAGGGGACTCACACAGATACGCAGTATTTT. This codes for CASSEGTHTDTQYF.